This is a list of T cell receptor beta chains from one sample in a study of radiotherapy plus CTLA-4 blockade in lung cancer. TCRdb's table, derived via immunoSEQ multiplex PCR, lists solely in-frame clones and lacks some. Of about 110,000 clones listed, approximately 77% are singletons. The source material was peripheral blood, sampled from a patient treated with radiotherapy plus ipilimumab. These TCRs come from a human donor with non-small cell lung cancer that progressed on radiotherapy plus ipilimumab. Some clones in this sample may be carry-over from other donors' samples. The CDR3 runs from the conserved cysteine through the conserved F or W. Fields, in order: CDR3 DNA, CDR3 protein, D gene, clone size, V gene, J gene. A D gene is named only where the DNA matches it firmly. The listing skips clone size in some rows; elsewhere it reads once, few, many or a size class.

CDR3 DNA: TGTGCCAGCAGCATGGACAGGGGAAACACTGAAGCTTTCTTT; CDR3 protein: CASSMDRGNTEAFF; D gene: TRBD1; clone size: NA; V gene: TRBV7-2; J gene: TRBJ1-1
CDR3 DNA: TGCGCCAGCAGTTCTAAAGAGACCCAGTACTTC; CDR3 protein: CASSSKETQYF; D gene: NA; clone size: NA; V gene: TRBV23-1; J gene: TRBJ2-5
CDR3 DNA: TGTGCCAGCAGCTTCTATGGAGAAAAACTGTTTTTT; CDR3 protein: CASSFYGEKLFF; D gene: NA; clone size: few; V gene: TRBV5-8; J gene: TRBJ1-4
CDR3 DNA: TGTGCCAGCAGAATAGCGGGGAACCCAAATGAGCAGTTCTTC; CDR3 protein: CASRIAGNPNEQFF; D gene: TRBD2; clone size: NA; V gene: TRBV6-6; J gene: TRBJ2-1
CDR3 DNA: TGTGCCAGCAGCCCAACAGGGGGCTGGGATTCACCCCTCCACTTT; CDR3 protein: CASSPTGGWDSPLHF; D gene: TRBD1; clone size: NA; V gene: TRBV5-4; J gene: TRBJ1-6
CDR3 DNA: TGTGCCAGCTCCCTGTTCACCGGGACTAGAAGAGAGACCCAGTACTTC; CDR3 protein: CASSLFTGTRRETQYF; D gene: TRBD2; clone size: NA; V gene: TRBV5-8; J gene: TRBJ2-5
CDR3 DNA: TGTGCCAGCAGCTTAACATGGGTGTTTGGCAGGGCCCCGAGCACTGAAGCTTTCTTT; CDR3 protein: CASSLTWVFGRAPSTEAFF; D gene: NA; clone size: NA; V gene: TRBV13; J gene: TRBJ1-1
CDR3 DNA: TGTGCCAGCAGCTTCAGCTCCTACAATGAGCAGTTCTTC; CDR3 protein: CASSFSSYNEQFF; D gene: NA; clone size: once; V gene: TRBV9; J gene: TRBJ2-1
CDR3 DNA: TGTGCCAGCAGCTTACAGGGGGAGACCTACGAGCAGTACTTC; CDR3 protein: CASSLQGETYEQYF; D gene: TRBD1; clone size: NA; V gene: TRBV13; J gene: TRBJ2-7
CDR3 DNA: TGTGCCAGCAGTTTACCCCCCCGGAGCGGGGGGTCCTACGAGCAGTACTTC; CDR3 protein: CASSLPPRSGGSYEQYF; D gene: TRBD2; clone size: NA; V gene: TRBV27; J gene: TRBJ2-7
CDR3 DNA: TGCGCCAGCAGCCTCGCGACAGGGGGCACTGAAGCTTTCTTT; CDR3 protein: CASSLATGGTEAFF; D gene: TRBD1; clone size: NA; V gene: TRBV4-1; J gene: TRBJ1-1
CDR3 DNA: TGCGCCAGCAGCTTAGGGACGGAGGCCGCCTACGAGCAGTACTTC; CDR3 protein: CASSLGTEAAYEQYF; D gene: NA; clone size: NA; V gene: TRBV5-1; J gene: TRBJ2-7
CDR3 DNA: TGTGCCAGCAGCCCCTGGCAGGGTGGGGAGGCTTTCTTT; CDR3 protein: CASSPWQGGEAFF; D gene: NA; clone size: NA; V gene: TRBV11-2; J gene: TRBJ1-1
CDR3 DNA: TGTGCCAGCAGCCCCGAGTTAGGGCAAGAGACCCAGTACTTC; CDR3 protein: CASSPELGQETQYF; D gene: NA; clone size: NA; V gene: TRBV21-1; J gene: TRBJ2-5
CDR3 DNA: TGCAGTGCCTTAAGATACGAGCAGTACTTC; CDR3 protein: CSALRYEQYF; D gene: NA; clone size: NA; V gene: TRBV20-1; J gene: TRBJ2-7
CDR3 DNA: TGTGCCAGCTCACCTTCGGGAGCAGACACCGGGGAGCTGTTTTTT; CDR3 protein: CASSPSGADTGELFF; D gene: NA; clone size: NA; V gene: TRBV18; J gene: TRBJ2-2
CDR3 DNA: TGTGCCAGCGGGGGGACAGGGCCCCAGCCCCAGCATTTT; CDR3 protein: CASGGTGPQPQHF; D gene: TRBD1; clone size: NA; V gene: TRBV2; J gene: TRBJ1-5
CDR3 DNA: TGTGCCAGCAGTTTGAAAGGGAAGGTTCAGCCCCAGCATTTT; CDR3 protein: CASSLKGKVQPQHF; D gene: NA; clone size: once; V gene: TRBV28; J gene: TRBJ1-5
CDR3 DNA: TGTGCCAGCAGGCGGCAGGGACAGGGGCATGAGCAGTTCTTC; CDR3 protein: CASRRQGQGHEQFF; D gene: TRBD1; clone size: NA; V gene: TRBV28; J gene: TRBJ2-1
CDR3 DNA: TGTGCCAGCAGTTACTCGTTCCGGGACAACTCCTACGAGCAGTACTTC; CDR3 protein: CASSYSFRDNSYEQYF; D gene: NA; clone size: NA; V gene: TRBV6-6; J gene: TRBJ2-7
CDR3 DNA: TGCGCCAGCAGCCAGGACAGGGAGAATGAGCAGTTCTTC; CDR3 protein: CASSQDRENEQFF; D gene: TRBD1; clone size: NA; V gene: TRBV5-1; J gene: TRBJ2-1
CDR3 DNA: TGTGCCAGCAGGACAGGGGGGGCAGAGACCCAGTACTTC; CDR3 protein: CASRTGGAETQYF; D gene: TRBD1; clone size: NA; V gene: TRBV6-5; J gene: TRBJ2-5
CDR3 DNA: TGTGCCAGCAGTTTGTGGGGCGGGACTACTGAGACCCAGTACTTC; CDR3 protein: CASSLWGGTTETQYF; D gene: TRBD2; clone size: NA; V gene: TRBV27; J gene: TRBJ2-5
CDR3 DNA: TGTGCCAGCAGCCACTACCGGGCTCAAACACCACCAACTAATGAAAAACTGTTTTTT; CDR3 protein: CASSHYRAQTPPTNEKLFF; D gene: NA; clone size: NA; V gene: TRBV11-2; J gene: TRBJ1-4
CDR3 DNA: TGCGCCAGCAGCCTAATTTGGACTGGGTCGGAGACCCAGTACTTC; CDR3 protein: CASSLIWTGSETQYF; D gene: NA; clone size: NA; V gene: TRBV4-3; J gene: TRBJ2-5
CDR3 DNA: TGTGCCAGCAGAGAGGTTCCGCGGTACGAGCAGTGCTTC; CDR3 protein: CASREVPRYEQCF; D gene: NA; clone size: once; V gene: TRBV21-1; J gene: TRBJ2-7
CDR3 DNA: TGTGCCATCAGTGACAGAAGAACAGCCAATAATTCACCCCTCCACTTT; CDR3 protein: CAISDRRTANNSPLHF; D gene: NA; clone size: once; V gene: TRBV10-3; J gene: TRBJ1-6
CDR3 DNA: TGTGCCATCAAACCGACCAACGGGGTTAGAGGCTACACCTTC; CDR3 protein: CAIKPTNGVRGYTF; D gene: NA; clone size: few; V gene: TRBV10-3; J gene: TRBJ1-2
CDR3 DNA: TGTGCCAGCGTTTCAGGGGGCAGTGGGACTGAAGCTTTCTTT; CDR3 protein: CASVSGGSGTEAFF; D gene: TRBD1; clone size: NA; V gene: TRBV6-1; J gene: TRBJ1-1
CDR3 DNA: TGTGCTAGCAGCGCCATGAGACTAGCGGGGGGTACCTACGAGCAGTACTTC; CDR3 protein: CASSAMRLAGGTYEQYF; D gene: TRBD2; clone size: NA; V gene: TRBV7-7; J gene: TRBJ2-7
CDR3 DNA: TGTGCCAGCAGCGCCCGGCGGTCAGGGCAAACCGGGGAGCTGTTTTTT; CDR3 protein: CASSARRSGQTGELFF; D gene: NA; clone size: NA; V gene: TRBV11-3; J gene: TRBJ2-2
CDR3 DNA: TGTGCCACCAGCACGCCGTCGGGCAAGAAAGGCTCTCCCGCCTACGAGCAGTACTTC; CDR3 protein: CATSTPSGKKGSPAYEQYF; D gene: NA; clone size: NA; V gene: TRBV15; J gene: TRBJ2-7
CDR3 DNA: TGTGCCAGCAGCTCCTCGGGACGGATGGGGGTGTGGTACTTC; CDR3 protein: CASSSSGRMGVWYF; D gene: NA; clone size: NA; V gene: TRBV7-2; J gene: TRBJ2-7
CDR3 DNA: TGCAGCGACCTAGTCCTTACGGGAGAGACCCAGTACTTC; CDR3 protein: CSDLVLTGETQYF; D gene: NA; clone size: NA; V gene: TRBV29-1; J gene: TRBJ2-5
CDR3 DNA: TGTGCCAGCAGTTTTTCCGGGTACAATGAGCAGTTCTTC; CDR3 protein: CASSFSGYNEQFF; D gene: NA; clone size: NA; V gene: TRBV27; J gene: TRBJ2-1
CDR3 DNA: TGTGCCAGCAGCCGAATCCAGGACAGGTTGACAGATACGCAGTATTTT; CDR3 protein: CASSRIQDRLTDTQYF; D gene: TRBD1; clone size: few; V gene: TRBV5-6; J gene: TRBJ2-3
CDR3 DNA: TGTGCCAGCAGTATTGGTAGCGGGGGGGCCTACGAGCAGTACTTC; CDR3 protein: CASSIGSGGAYEQYF; D gene: TRBD2; clone size: NA; V gene: TRBV7-2; J gene: TRBJ2-7
CDR3 DNA: TGTGCCAGCAGCTTGGAAGTGAACACTGAAGCTTTCTTT; CDR3 protein: CASSLEVNTEAFF; D gene: NA; clone size: once; V gene: TRBV7-3; J gene: TRBJ1-1
CDR3 DNA: TGTGCCAGCAGCTTACTTCGGCAGTCCGCGAACACCGGGGAGCTGTTTTTT; CDR3 protein: CASSLLRQSANTGELFF; D gene: NA; clone size: NA; V gene: TRBV7-2; J gene: TRBJ2-2
CDR3 DNA: TGTGCCAGCAGCTTATTATCTAGCACAGATACGCAGTATTTT; CDR3 protein: CASSLLSSTDTQYF; D gene: NA; clone size: once; V gene: TRBV7-9; J gene: TRBJ2-3
CDR3 DNA: TGCGCCAGCAGTGAGTCGCGGGCTAGCGGGCCTTCCCCCGGGCTCTACAATGAGCAGTTCTTC; CDR3 protein: CASSESRASGPSPGLYNEQFF; D gene: TRBD2; clone size: NA; V gene: TRBV10-1; J gene: TRBJ2-1
CDR3 DNA: TGTGCCAGCAGCCCAATCCTCAATGAGCAGTTCTTC; CDR3 protein: CASSPILNEQFF; D gene: NA; clone size: many; V gene: TRBV6-1; J gene: TRBJ2-1